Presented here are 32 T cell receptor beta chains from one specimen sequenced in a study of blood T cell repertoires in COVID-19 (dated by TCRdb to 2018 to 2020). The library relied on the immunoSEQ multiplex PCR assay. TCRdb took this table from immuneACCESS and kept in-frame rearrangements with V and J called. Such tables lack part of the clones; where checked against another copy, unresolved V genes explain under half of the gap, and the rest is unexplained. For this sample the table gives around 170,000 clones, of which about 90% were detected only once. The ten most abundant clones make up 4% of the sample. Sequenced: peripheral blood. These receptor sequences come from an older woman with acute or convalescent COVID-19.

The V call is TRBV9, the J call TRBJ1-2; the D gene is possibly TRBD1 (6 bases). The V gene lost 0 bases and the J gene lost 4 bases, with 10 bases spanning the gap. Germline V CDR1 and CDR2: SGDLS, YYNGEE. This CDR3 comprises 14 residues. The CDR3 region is CASSVGTGPYGYTF. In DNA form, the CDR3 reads TGTGCCAGCAGCGTAGGAACAGGGCCCTATGGCTACACCTTC.

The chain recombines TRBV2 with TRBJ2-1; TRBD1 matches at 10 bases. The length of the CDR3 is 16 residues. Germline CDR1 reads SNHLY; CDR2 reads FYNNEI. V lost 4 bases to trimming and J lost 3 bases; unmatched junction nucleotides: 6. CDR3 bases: TGTGCCAGCAGTGGCCCGGGGACAGGGGTCTACAATGAGCAGTTCTTC. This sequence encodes CASSGPGTGVYNEQFF.

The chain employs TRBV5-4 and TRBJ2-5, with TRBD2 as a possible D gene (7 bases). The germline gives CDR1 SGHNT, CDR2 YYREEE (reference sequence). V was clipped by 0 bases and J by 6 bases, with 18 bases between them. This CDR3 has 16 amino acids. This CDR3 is CASSLDMGGLVKTQYF. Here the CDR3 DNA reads TGTGCCAGCAGCTTGGATATGGGGGGGCTGGTAAAGACCCAGTACTTC.

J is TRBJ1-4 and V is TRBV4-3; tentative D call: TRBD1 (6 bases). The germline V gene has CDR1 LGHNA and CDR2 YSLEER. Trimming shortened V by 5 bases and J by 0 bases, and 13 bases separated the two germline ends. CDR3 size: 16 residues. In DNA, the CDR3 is TGCGCCAGCAGCTCCCGACAGGACGCAACTAATGAAAAACTGTTTTTT. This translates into CASSSRQDATNEKLFF.

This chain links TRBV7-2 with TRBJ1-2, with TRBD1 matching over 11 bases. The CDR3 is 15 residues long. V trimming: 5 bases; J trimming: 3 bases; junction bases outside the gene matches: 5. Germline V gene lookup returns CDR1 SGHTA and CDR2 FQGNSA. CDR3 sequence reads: CASSPGTGGYYGYTF. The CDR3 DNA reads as TGTGCCAGCAGCCCGGGGACAGGGGGGTACTATGGCTACACCTTC.

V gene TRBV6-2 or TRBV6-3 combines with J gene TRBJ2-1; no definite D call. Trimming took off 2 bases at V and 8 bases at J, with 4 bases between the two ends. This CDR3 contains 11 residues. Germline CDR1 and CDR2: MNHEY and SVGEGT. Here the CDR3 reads CASSYLHEQFF. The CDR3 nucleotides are TGTGCCAGCAGTTACCTCCATGAGCAGTTCTTC.

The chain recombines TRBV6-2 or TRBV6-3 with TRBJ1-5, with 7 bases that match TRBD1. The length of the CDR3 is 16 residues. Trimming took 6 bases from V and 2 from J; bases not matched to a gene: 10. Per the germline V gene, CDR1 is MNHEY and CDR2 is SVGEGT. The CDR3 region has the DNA TGTGCCAGCAGCAGAGCGACCGGGACAGGCAATCAGCCCCAGCATTTT. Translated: CASSRATGTGNQPQHF.

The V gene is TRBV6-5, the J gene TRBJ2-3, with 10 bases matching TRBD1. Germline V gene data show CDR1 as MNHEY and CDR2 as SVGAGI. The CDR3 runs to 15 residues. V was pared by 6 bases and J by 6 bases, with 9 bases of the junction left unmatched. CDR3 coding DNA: TGTGCCAGCAGACGAAGACAGGGGGCCGGGGATACGCAGTATTTT. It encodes CASRRRQGAGDTQYF.

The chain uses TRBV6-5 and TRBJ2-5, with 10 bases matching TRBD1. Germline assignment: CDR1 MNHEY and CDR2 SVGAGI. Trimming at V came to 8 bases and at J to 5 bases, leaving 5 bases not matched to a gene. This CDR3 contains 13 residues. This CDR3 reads CASSTGGYETQYF. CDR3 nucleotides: TGTGCCAGCTCGACAGGGGGCTATGAGACCCAGTACTTC.

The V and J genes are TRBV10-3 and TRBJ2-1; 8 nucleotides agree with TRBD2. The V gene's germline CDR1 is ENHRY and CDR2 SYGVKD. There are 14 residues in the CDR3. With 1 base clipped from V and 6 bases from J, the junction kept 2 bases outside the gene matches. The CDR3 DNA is TGTGCCATCAGTGAGTATGGGACTAGCAATGAGCAGTTCTTC. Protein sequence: CAISEYGTSNEQFF.

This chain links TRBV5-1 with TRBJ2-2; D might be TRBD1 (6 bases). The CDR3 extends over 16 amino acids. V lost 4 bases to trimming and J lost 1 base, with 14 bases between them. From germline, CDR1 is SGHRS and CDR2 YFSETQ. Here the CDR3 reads CASSLQGGGNTGELFF. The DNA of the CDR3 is TGCGCCAGCAGCCTACAGGGTGGGGGGAACACCGGGGAGCTGTTTTTT.

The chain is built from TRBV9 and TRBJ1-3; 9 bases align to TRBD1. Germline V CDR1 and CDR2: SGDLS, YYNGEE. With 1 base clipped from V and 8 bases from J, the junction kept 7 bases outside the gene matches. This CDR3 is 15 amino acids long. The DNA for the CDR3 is TGTGCCAGCAGCGTATTGGGGACAGGGCCATACACCATATATTTT. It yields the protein CASSVLGTGPYTIYF.

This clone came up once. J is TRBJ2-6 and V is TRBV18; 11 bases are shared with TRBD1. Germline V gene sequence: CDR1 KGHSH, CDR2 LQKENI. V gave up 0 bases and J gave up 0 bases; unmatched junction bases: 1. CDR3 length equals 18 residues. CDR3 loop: CASSPPGTGGSGANVLTF. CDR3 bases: TGTGCCAGCTCACCACCCGGGACAGGGGGCTCTGGGGCCAACGTCCTGACTTTC.

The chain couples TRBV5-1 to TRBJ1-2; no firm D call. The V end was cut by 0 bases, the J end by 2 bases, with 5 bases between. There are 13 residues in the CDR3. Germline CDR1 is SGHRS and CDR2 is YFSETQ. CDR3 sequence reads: CASSLDQNYGYTF. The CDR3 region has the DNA TGCGCCAGCAGCTTGGACCAGAACTATGGCTACACCTTC. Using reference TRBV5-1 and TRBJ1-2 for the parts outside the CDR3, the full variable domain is KAGVTQTPRYLIKTRGQQVTLSCSPISGHRSVSWYQQTPGQGLQFLFEYFSETQRNKGNFPGRFSGRQFSNSRSEMNVSTLELGDSALYLCASSLDQNYGYTFGSGTRLTVV.

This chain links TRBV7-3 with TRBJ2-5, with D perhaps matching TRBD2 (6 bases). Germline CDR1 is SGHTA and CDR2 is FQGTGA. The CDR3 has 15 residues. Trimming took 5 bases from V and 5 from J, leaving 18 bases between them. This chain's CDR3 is CASSLDGTAGETQYF. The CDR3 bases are TGTGCCAGCAGCCTAGACGGAACCGCGGGGGAGACCCAGTACTTC. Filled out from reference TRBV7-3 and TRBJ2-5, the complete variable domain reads GAGVSQTPSNKVTEKGKYVELRCDPISGHTALYWYRQSLGQGPEFLIYFQGTGAADDSGLPNDRFFAVRPEGSVSTLKIQRTERGDSAVYLCASSLDGTAGETQYFGPGTRLLVL.

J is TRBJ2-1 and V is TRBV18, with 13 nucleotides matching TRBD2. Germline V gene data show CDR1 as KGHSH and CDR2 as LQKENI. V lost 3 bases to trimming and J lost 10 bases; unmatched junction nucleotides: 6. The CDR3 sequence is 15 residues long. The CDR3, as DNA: TGTGCCAGCTCACCCGGGACTAGCGGGGTGGGCGAGCAGTTCTTC. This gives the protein CASSPGTSGVGEQFF.

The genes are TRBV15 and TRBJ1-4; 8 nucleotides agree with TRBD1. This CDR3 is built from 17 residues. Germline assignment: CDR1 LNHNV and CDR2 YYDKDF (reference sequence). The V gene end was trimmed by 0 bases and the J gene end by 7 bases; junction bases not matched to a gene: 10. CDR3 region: CATSRDYETGGLEKLFF. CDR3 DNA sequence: TGTGCCACCAGCAGAGATTATGAAACAGGGGGTCTTGAAAAACTGTTTTTT.

In DNA form, the CDR3 reads TGCGCCAGCAGCTTGTTTCCGACAGGGGGCACTGAAGCTTTCTTT. It is translated as CASSLFPTGGTEAFF. The chain combines TRBV5-1 with TRBJ1-1, with 9 bases that match TRBD1. Germline V CDR1 and CDR2: SGHRS, YFSETQ. The junction had 5 bases not matched to a gene; V was cut back by 1 base and J by 4 bases. The CDR3 extends over 15 amino acids.

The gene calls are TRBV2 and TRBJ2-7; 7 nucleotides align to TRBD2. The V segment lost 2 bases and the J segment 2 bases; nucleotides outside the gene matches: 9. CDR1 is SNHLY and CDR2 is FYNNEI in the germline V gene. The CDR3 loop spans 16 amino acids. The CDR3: CASSEWGGRRTYEQYF. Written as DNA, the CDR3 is TGTGCCAGCAGTGAATGGGGGGGGAGGAGGACCTACGAGCAGTACTTC.

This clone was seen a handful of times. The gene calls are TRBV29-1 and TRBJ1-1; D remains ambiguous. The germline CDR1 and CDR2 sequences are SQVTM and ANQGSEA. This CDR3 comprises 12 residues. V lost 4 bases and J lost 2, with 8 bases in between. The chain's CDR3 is CSVVIVNTEAFF. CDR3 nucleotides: TGCAGCGTTGTCATAGTCAACACTGAAGCTTTCTTT.

Here the CDR3 DNA reads TGTGCCAGCAGATCCCTTCAAGAGACCCAGTACTTC. It specifies CASRSLQETQYF. The chain combines TRBV28 with TRBJ2-5; the D is unclear. This CDR3 spans 12 amino acids. Germline V lookup: CDR1 MDHEN, CDR2 SYDVKM. Trimming shortened V by 6 bases and J by 2 bases, and 7 bases separated the two germline ends.

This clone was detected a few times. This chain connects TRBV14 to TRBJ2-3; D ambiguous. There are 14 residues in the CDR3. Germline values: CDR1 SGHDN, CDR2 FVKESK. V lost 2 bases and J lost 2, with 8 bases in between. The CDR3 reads CASSQPSFTDTQYF. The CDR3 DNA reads TGTGCCAGCAGCCAACCGTCTTTCACAGATACGCAGTATTTT.

The CDR3 DNA reads TGTGCCAGCAGAGACAGGGGTGGGTCACCCCTCCACTTT. As protein: CASRDRGGSPLHF. The chain has TRBV2 and TRBJ1-6, with 8 bases lining up with TRBD1. Germline V gene data show CDR1 as SNHLY and CDR2 as FYNNEI. Losses at the gene ends were 6 bases for V and 10 bases for J; bases not matched to a gene: 5. This CDR3 has 13 residues.

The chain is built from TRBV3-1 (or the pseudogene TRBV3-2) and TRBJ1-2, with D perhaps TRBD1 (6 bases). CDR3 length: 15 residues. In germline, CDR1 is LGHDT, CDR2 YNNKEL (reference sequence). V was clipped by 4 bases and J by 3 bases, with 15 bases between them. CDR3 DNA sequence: TGTGCCAGCAGCCGCGGGAGGGGGAATGACTATGGCTACACCTTC. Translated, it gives CASSRGRGNDYGYTF.

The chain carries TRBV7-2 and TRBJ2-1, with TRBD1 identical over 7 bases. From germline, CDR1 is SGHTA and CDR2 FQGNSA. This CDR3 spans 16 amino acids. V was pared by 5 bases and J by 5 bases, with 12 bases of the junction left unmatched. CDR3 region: CASSPQTGESHNEQFF. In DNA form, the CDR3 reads TGTGCCAGCAGCCCTCAAACAGGGGAGTCACACAATGAGCAGTTCTTC.

The CDR3 DNA reads as TGCAGTGCTAGTGAGGGTCCTAGCTCCTATAATTCACCCCTCCACTTT. Its translation is CSASEGPSSYNSPLHF. The chain recombines TRBV20-1 with TRBJ1-6, with D unclear. V lost 3 bases and J 0 bases, leaving 12 bases between the germline ends. Germline V CDR1 and CDR2: DFQATT, SNEGSKA (reference sequence). The CDR3 runs 16 residues.

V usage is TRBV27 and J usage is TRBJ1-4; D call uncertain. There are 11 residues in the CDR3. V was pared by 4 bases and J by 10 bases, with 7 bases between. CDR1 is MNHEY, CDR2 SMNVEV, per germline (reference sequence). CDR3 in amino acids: CASSSRGKLFF. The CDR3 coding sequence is TGTGCCAGCAGTTCACGGGGAAAACTGTTTTTT.

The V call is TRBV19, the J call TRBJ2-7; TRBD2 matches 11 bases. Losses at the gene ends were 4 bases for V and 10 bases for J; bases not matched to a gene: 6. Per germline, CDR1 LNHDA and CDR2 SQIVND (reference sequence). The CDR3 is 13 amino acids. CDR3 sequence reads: CASSKLAGAPQYF. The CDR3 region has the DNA TGTGCCAGTAGTAAACTAGCGGGAGCTCCCCAGTACTTC.

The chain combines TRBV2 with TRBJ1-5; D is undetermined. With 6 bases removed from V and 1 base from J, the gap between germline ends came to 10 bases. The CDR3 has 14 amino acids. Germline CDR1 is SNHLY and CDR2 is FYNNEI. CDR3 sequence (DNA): TGTGCCAGCAGGATCGACACGAGCAATCAGCCCCAGCATTTT. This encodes CASRIDTSNQPQHF.

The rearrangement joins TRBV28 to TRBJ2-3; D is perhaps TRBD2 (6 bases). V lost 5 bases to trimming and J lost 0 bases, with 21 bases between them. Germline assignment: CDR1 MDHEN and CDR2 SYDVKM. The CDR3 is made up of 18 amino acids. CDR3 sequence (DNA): TGTGCCAGCAGTCCTACTCTAGGTGGAGGGGAAAGCACAGATACGCAGTATTTT. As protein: CASSPTLGGGESTDTQYF.

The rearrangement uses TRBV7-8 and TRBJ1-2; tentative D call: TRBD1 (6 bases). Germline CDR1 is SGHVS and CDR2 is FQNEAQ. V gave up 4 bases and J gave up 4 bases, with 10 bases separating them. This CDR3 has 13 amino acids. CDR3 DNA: TGTGCCAGCAGCTCCAGGACAGCCTATGGCTACACCTTC. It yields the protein CASSSRTAYGYTF.

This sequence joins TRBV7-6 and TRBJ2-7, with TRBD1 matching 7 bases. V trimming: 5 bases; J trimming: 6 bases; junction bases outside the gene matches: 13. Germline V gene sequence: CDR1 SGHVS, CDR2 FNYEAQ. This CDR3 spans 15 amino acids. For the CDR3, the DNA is TGTGCCAGCAGCCCCCTCCCGACAGGGTATATCGAGCAGTACTTC. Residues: CASSPLPTGYIEQYF.